Listed here is a single T cell receptor beta chain. Sample-barcoded 5' priming and a J-beta primer mix drove a second PCR of about 6 to 12 cycles. A single record per CDR3 protein comes from TCRdb applying MiXCR to the 5' RACE reads. This sample has approximately 1.5 million distinct CDR3 sequences, with roughly 30% found just once. The CDR3 is 14 amino acids. The V gene's germline CDR1 is LNHNV and CDR2 YYDKDF (reference sequence). V was cut by 0 bases and J by 5 bases, with 9 bases left in between. These data originate in a study of blood T cells in healthy people across ages. Background on the study: With template switching, about one barcoded beta molecule was captured per two T cells.

Input material: blood. This TCR derives from a young woman in good health. The chain has TRBV15 and TRBJ2-3; no clear D gene. The CDR3 nucleotides read TGTGCCACCAGCAGAGAACCTCTTTTAGATACGCAGTATTTT. Protein: CATSREPLLDTQYF.